The clone carrying this TCR beta chain was picked up many times. What it recognizes is unknown. TCRdb reanalysed the reads using MiXCR and keeps one entry per CDR3 protein. The sample carries about 740,000 distinct CDR3 sequences, about 40% recorded once. This sample is drawn from a study of T cell repertoires in cytomegalovirus infection. Overall study findings and caveats: People with CMV and the relevant HLA were identified by cumulative public TCR beta family frequency. HLA-C-restricted CMV clonotypes gave the most frequent clonotype in two of eight donors.

The CDR3 is 16 amino acids. The germline V gene encodes CDR1 SGHTA and CDR2 FQGNSA. J was trimmed by 3 bases and V by 1 base; bases with no gene match: 1. The origin of this receptor is a human donor in good health (CMV status not recorded). Some clones in this sample may be carry-over from other donors' samples. V usage is TRBV7-2 and J usage is TRBJ2-1, with 12 positions matching TRBD2. The sample consisted of PBMCs. CDR3 amino acids: CASSLVLAGGYNEQFF. For the CDR3, the DNA is TGTGCCAGCAGCTTAGTACTAGCGGGGGGCTACAATGAGCAGTTCTTC.